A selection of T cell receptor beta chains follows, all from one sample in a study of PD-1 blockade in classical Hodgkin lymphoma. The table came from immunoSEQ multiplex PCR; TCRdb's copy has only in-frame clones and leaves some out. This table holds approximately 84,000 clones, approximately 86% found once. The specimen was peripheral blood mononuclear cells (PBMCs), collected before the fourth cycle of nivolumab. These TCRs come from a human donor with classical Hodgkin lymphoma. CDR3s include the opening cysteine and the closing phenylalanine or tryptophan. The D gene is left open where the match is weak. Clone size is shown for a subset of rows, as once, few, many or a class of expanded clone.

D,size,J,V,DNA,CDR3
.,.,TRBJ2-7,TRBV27,TGTGCCAGCAGTTCCCCGGGGTCCTACGAGCAGTACTTC,CASSSPGSYEQYF
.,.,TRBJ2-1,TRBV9,TGTGCCAGCAGCGTAGCTAGCAGCTACAATGAGCAGTTCTTC,CASSVASSYNEQFF
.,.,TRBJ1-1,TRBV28,TGTGCCACCAAAACTCCTGGGAACACTGAAGCTTTCTTT,CATKTPGNTEAFF
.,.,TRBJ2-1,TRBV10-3,TGTGCCATCAGTGCGGTTTCCGGGGGGCCTAATGAGCAGTTCTTC,CAISAVSGGPNEQFF
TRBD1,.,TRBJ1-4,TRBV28,TGTGCCAGCAGTCTTACAGGGGGCAATGAAAAACTGTTTTTT,CASSLTGGNEKLFF
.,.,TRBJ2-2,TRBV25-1,TGTGCCAGCAGTGACGTAGGAGGTATTGACACCGGGGAGCTGTTTTTT,CASSDVGGIDTGELFF
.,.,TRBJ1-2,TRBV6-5,TGTGCCAGCAGCCCGGGAATGGGCTACACCTTC,CASSPGMGYTF
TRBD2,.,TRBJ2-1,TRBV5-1,TGCGCCAGCAGCCAGACAGGGGGGACTAGCGGGATTCATGAGCAGTTCTTC,CASSQTGGTSGIHEQFF
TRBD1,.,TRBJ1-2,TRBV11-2,TGTGCCAGCAGCTTCTCGGGACAGCCTCTCTTC,CASSFSGQPLF
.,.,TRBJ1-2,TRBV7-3,TGTGCCAGCAGCCGAGCGCCGAGAGGGGAGGAGAATGGCTACACCTTC,CASSRAPRGEENGYTF
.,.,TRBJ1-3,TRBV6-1,TGTGCCAGCAGTGTAAGCGGTGGAAACACCATATATTTT,CASSVSGGNTIYF
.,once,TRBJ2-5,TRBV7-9,TGTGCCAGCAGCGCTCAGGGGGAGACCCAGTACTTC,CASSAQGETQYF
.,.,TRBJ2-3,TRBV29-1,TGCAGCGTTGAGCCCTATACCACAGATACGCAGTATTTT,CSVEPYTTDTQYF
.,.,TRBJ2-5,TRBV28,TGTGCCAGCAACCGACTCGACCGGTACCAAGAGACCCAGTACTTC,CASNRLDRYQETQYF
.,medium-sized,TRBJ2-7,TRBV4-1,TGCGCCAGCAGCCACCTAGTCGGGACCTCCTACGAGCAGTACTTC,CASSHLVGTSYEQYF
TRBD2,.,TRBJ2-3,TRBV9,TGTGCCAGCAGCGCTAGAGAGCGGGAGACCACAGATACGCAGTATTTT,CASSARERETTDTQYF
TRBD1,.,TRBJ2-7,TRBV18,TGTGCCAGCTCATTAGCCGGGACAGGGACTTACGAGCAGTACTTC,CASSLAGTGTYEQYF
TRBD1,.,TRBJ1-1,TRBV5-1,TGCGCCAGCAGCGCAGGGGGCGCCAGGAACACTGAAGCTTTCTTT,CASSAGGARNTEAFF
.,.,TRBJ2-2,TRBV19,TGTGCCACCCGAATCGGGGTCCAGACCGGGGAGCTGTTTTTT,CATRIGVQTGELFF
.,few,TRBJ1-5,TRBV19,TGTGCCAGTAGTCCCCGGGGAGGGGGACAGCCCCAGCATTTT,CASSPRGGGQPQHF
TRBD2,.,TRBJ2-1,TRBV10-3,TGTGCCATCAGTGATAGTAGCGGGAGTGACAATGAGCAGTTCTTC,CAISDSSGSDNEQFF
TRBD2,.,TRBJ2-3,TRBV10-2,TGCGCCCGGGGGGGGGAGCGGGAGAAGGATACGCAGTATTTT,CARGGEREKDTQYF
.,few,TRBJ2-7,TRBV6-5,TGTGCCAGCAGTGCGACGATTTCCTACGAGCAGTACTTC,CASSATISYEQYF
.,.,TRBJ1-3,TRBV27,TGTGCCAGCAAGGGGACCTACTCTGGAAACACCATATATTTT,CASKGTYSGNTIYF
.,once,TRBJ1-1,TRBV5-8,TGTGCCAGCAGCTTGGGCACAGGGATTAGGGCTGAAGCTTTCTTT,CASSLGTGIRAEAFF
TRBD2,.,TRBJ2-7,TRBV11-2,TGTGCCAGCAGCTCCAGACTAGCGGGAGGGCCCTACGAGCAGTACTTC,CASSSRLAGGPYEQYF
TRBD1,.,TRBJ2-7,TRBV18,TGTGCCAGCTCACCAAGGGACAGGGTTTCCTACGAGCAGTACTTC,CASSPRDRVSYEQYF
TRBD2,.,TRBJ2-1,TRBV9,TGTGCCAGCAGCACAAGCATGGGAGGGCCGGTGGTTGAGCAGTTCTTC,CASSTSMGGPVVEQFF
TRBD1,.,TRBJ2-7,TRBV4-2,TGTGCCAGCAGCCAAGACTCCGGGACAGTTTCCTACGAGCAGTACTTC,CASSQDSGTVSYEQYF
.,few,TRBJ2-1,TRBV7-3,TGTGCCAGCAGCTTGGGGTCCTACAATGAGCAGTTCTTC,CASSLGSYNEQFF
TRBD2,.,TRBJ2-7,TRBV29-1,TGCAGCGCGGGGGGAGCCGGGGATTCCTACGAGCAGTACTTC,CSAGGAGDSYEQYF
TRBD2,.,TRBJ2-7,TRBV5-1,TGCGCCAGCAGCTTGGGACTAGCCGAGCAGTACTTC,CASSLGLAEQYF